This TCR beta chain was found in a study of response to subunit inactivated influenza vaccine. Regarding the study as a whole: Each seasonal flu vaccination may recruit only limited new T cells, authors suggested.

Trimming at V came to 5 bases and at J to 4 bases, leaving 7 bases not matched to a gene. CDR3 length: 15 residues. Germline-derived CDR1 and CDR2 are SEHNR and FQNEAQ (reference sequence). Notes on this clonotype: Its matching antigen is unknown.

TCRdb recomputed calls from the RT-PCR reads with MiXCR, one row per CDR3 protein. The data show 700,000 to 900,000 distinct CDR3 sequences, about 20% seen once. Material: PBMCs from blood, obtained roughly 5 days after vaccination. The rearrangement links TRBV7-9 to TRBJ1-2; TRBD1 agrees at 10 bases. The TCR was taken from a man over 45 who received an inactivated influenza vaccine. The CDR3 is CASSLRDRGSYGYTF. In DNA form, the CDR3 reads TGTGCCAGCAGCCTCCGGGACAGGGGAAGCTATGGCTACACCTTC.